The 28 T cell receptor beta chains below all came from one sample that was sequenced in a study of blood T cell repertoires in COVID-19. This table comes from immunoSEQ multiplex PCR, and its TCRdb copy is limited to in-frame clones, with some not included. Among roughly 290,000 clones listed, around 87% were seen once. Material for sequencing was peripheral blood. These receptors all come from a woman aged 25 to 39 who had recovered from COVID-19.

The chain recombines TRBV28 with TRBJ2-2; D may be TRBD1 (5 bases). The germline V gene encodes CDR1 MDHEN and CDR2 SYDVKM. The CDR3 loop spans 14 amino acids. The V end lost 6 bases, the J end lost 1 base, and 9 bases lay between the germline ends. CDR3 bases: TGTGCCAGCAGGGGGCAATTGAACACCGGGGAGCTGTTTTTT. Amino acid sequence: CASRGQLNTGELFF.

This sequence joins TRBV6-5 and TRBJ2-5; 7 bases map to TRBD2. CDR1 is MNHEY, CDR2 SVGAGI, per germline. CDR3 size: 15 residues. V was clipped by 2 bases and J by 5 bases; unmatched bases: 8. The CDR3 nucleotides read TGTGCCAGCAGTTACGGGCGGGAGTCGTATGAGACCCAGTACTTC. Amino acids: CASSYGRESYETQYF.

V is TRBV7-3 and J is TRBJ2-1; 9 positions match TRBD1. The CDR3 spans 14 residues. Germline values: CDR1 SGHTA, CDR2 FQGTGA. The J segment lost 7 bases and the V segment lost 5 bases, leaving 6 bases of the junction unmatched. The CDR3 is CASSPDGTGNEQFF. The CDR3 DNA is TGTGCCAGCAGCCCAGATGGGACAGGGAATGAGCAGTTCTTC. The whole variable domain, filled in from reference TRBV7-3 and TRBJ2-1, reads GAGVSQTPSNKVTEKGKYVELRCDPISGHTALYWYRQSLGQGPEFLIYFQGTGAADDSGLPNDRFFAVRPEGSVSTLKIQRTERGDSAVYLCASSPDGTGNEQFFGPGTRLTVL.

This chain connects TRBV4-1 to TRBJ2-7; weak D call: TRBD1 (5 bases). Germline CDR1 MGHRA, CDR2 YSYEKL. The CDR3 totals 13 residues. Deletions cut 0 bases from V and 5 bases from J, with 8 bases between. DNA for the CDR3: TGCGCCAGCAGCCAAGATTCAGGGAACGAGCAGTACTTC. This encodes CASSQDSGNEQYF.

For the CDR3, the DNA is TGTGCCTCCCGGGGTGCGATGAACACTGAAGCTTTCTTT. Protein: CASRGAMNTEAFF. V usage is TRBV5-6 and J usage is TRBJ1-1; the D is unclear. CDR3 length: 13 residues. The germline V gene encodes CDR1 SGHDT and CDR2 YYEEEE. Trimming pared 10 bases from V and 0 bases from J, leaving 13 bases between.

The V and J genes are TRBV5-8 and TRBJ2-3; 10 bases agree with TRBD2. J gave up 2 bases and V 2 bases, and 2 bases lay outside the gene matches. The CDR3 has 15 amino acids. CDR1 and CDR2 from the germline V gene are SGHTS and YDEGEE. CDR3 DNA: TGTGCCAGCAGCTTACTAGCGGGGTTCACAGATACGCAGTATTTT. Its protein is CASSLLAGFTDTQYF.

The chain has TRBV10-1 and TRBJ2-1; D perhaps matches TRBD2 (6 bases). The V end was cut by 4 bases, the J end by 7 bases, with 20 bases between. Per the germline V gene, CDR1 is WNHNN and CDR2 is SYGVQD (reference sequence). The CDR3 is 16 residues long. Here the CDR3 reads CASSATGTGPSNEQFF. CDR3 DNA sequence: TGCGCCAGCAGTGCGACCGGGACTGGGCCATCAAATGAGCAGTTCTTC.

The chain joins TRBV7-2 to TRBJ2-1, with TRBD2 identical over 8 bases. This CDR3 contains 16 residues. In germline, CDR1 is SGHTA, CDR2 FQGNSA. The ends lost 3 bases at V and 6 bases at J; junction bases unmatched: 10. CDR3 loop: CASSFFLASGSNEQFF. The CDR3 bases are TGTGCCAGCAGCTTCTTCCTTGCGAGCGGGAGCAATGAGCAGTTCTTC.

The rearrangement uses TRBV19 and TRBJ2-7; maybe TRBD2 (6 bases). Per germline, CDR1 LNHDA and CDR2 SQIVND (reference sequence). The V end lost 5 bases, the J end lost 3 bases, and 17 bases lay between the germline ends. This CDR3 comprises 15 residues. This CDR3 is CASSVTGDGIYEQYF. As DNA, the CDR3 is TGTGCCAGTAGTGTGACGGGGGACGGGATCTACGAGCAGTACTTC.

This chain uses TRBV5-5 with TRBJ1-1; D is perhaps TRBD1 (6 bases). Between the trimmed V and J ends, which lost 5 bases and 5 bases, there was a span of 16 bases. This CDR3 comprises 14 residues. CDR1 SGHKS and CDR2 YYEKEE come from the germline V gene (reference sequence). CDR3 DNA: TGTGCCAGCAGGTACCCGGGACAAAAGACTGAAGCTTTCTTT. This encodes CASRYPGQKTEAFF.

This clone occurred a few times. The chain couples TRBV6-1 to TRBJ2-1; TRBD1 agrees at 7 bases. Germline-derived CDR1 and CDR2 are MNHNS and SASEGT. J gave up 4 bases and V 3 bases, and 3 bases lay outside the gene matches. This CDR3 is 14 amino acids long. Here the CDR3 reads CASSEQGVYNEQFF. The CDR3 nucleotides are TGTGCCAGCAGTGAGCAGGGGGTTTACAATGAGCAGTTCTTC.

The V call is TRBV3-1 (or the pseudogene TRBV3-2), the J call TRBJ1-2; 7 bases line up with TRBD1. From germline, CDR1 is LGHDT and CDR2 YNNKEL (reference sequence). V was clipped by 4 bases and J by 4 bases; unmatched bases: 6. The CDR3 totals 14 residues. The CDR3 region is CASSPIRDSYGYTF. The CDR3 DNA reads TGTGCCAGCAGCCCCATCCGGGACAGCTATGGCTACACCTTC.

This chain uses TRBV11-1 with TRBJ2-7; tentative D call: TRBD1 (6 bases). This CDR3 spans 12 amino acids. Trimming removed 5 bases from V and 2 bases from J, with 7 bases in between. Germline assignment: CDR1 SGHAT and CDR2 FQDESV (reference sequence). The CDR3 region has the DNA TGTGCCAGCAGCCGACAGGCCTACGAGCAGTACTTC. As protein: CASSRQAYEQYF.

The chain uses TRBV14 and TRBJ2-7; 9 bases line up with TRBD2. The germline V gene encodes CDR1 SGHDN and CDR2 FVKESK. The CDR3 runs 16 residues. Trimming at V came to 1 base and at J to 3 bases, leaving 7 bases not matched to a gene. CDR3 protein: CASSQAPSGIIYEQYF. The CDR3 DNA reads TGTGCCAGCAGCCAAGCTCCTAGCGGGATCATCTACGAGCAGTACTTC.

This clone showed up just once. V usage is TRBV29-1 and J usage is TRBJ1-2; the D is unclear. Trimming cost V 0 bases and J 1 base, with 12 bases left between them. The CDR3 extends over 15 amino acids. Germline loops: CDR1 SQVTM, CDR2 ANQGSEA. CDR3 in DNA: TGCAGCGTTGAAGATATGGGGAGTCATAACTATGGCTACACCTTC. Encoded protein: CSVEDMGSHNYGYTF.

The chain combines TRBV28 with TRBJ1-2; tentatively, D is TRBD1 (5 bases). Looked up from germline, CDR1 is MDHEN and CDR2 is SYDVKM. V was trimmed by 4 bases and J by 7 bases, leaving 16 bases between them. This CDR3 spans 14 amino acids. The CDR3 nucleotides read TGTGCCAGCAGTTCTAGACTCATCGGGGGTGGCTACACCTTC. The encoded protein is CASSSRLIGGGYTF.

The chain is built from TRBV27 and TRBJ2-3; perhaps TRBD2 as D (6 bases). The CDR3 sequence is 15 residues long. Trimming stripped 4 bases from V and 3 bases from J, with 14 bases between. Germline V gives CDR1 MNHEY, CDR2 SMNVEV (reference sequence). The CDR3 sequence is CASSSIRGKTDTQYF. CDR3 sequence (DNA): TGTGCCAGCAGTTCAATCCGGGGGAAAACAGATACGCAGTATTTT.

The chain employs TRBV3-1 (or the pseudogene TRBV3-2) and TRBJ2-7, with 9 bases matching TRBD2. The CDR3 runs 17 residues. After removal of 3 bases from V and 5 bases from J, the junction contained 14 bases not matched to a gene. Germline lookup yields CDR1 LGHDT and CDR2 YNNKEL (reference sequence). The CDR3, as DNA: TGTGCCAGCAGCCACCTGGGGTACGGCGGGGGGGCCAACGAGCAGTACTTC. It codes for CASSHLGYGGGANEQYF.

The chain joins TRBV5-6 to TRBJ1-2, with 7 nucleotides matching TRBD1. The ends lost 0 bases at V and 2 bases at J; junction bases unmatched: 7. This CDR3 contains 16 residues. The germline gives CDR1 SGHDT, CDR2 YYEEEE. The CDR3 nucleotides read TGTGCCAGCAGCTTGGTTCCGGGACAGATAAACTATGGCTACACCTTC. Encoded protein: CASSLVPGQINYGYTF.

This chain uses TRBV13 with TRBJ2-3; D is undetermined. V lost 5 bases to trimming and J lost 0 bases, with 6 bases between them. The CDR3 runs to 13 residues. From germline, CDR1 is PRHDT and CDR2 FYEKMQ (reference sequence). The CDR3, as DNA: TGTGCCAGCAGCCCGACTAGCACAGATACGCAGTATTTT. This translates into CASSPTSTDTQYF.

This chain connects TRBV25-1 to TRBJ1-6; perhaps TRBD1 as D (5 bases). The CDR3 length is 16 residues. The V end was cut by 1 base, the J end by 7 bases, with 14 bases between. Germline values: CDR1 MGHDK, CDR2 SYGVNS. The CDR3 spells CASSEFGGVGNSPLHF. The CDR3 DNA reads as TGTGCCAGCAGTGAATTCGGAGGGGTTGGGAATTCACCCCTCCACTTT.

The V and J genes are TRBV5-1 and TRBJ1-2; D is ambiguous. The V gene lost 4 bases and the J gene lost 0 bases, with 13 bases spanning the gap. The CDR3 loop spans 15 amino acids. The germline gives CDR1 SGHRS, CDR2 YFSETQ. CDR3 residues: CASSPGSLANYGYTF. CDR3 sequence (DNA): TGCGCCAGCAGCCCGGGGTCGCTAGCTAACTATGGCTACACCTTC. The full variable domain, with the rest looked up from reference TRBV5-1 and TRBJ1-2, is KAGVTQTPRYLIKTRGQQVTLSCSPISGHRSVSWYQQTPGQGLQFLFEYFSETQRNKGNFPGRFSGRQFSNSRSEMNVSTLELGDSALYLCASSPGSLANYGYTFGSGTRLTVV.

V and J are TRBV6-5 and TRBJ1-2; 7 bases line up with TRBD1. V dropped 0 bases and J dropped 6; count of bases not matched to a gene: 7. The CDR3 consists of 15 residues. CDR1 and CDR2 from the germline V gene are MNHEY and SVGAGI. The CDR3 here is CASSYSRQGRNGYTF. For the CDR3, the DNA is TGTGCCAGCAGTTACTCGAGACAGGGCCGTAATGGCTACACCTTC.

The CDR3 protein is CAIRSGTTGTEQFF. The CDR3 DNA is TGTGCCATCAGATCGGGGACGACAGGTACTGAGCAGTTCTTC. The chain is built from TRBV10-3 and TRBJ2-1; D perhaps matches TRBD1 (6 bases). Germline V CDR1 and CDR2: ENHRY, SYGVKD. V lost 6 bases, J lost 9 bases, and 18 bases lay in between. This CDR3 is built from 14 residues.

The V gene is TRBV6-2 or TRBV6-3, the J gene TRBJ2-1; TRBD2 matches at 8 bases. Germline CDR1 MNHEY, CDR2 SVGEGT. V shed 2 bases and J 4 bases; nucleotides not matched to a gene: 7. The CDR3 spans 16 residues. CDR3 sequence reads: CASSYGSGGPYNEQFF. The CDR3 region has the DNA TGTGCCAGCAGTTACGGGTCGGGAGGGCCTTACAATGAGCAGTTCTTC.

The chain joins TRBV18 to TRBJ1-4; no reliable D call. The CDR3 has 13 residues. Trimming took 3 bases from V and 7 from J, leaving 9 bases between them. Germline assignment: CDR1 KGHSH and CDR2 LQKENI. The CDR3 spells CASSPSVSEKLFF. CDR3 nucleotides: TGTGCCAGCTCACCCTCCGTGTCTGAAAAACTGTTTTTT.

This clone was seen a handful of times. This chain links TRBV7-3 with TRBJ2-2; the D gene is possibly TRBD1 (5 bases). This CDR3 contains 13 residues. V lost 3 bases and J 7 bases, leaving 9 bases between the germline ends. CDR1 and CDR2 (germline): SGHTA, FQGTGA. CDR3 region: CASSFRVHGELFF. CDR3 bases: TGTGCCAGCAGCTTCAGGGTCCACGGGGAGCTGTTTTTT.

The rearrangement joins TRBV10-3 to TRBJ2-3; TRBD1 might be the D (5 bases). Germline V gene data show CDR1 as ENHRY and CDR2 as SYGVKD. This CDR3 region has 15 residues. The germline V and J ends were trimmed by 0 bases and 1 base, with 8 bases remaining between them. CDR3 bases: TGTGCCATCAGTGAGTCCTCGACAGGCACAGATACGCAGTATTTT. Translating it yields CAISESSTGTDTQYF.